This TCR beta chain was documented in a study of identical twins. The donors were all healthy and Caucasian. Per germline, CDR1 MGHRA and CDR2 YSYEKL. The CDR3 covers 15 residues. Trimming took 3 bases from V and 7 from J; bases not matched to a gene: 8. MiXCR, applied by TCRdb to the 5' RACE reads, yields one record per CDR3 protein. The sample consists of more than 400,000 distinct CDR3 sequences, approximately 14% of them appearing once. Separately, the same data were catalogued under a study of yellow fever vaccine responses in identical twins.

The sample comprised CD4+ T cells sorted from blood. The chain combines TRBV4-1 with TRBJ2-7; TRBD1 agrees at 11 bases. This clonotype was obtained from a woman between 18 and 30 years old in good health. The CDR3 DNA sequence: TGCGCCAGCAGCCACCAGGGACAGGGGGATCGGGAGCAGTACTTC. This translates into CASSHQGQGDREQYF.